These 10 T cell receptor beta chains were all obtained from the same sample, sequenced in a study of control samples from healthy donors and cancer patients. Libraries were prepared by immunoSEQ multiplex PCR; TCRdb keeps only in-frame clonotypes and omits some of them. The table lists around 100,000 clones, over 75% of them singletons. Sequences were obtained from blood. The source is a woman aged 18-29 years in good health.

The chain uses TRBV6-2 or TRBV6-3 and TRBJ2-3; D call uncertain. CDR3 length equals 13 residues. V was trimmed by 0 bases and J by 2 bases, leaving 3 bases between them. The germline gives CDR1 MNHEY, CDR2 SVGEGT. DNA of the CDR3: TGTGCCAGCAGTTACTCAGTCACAGATACGCAGTATTTT. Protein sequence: CASSYSVTDTQYF.

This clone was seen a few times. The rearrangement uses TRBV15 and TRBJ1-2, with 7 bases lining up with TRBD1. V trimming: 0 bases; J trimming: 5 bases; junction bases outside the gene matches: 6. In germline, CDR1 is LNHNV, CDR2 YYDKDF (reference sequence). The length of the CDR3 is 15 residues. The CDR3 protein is CATSRDRGGLYGYTF. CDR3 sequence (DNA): TGTGCCACCAGCAGAGATCGAGGGGGCCTATATGGCTACACCTTC.

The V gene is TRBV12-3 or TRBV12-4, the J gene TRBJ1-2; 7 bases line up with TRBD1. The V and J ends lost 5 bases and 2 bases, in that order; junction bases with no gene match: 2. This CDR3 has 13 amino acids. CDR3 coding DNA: TGTGCCAGCAGTACGACAGGGAACTATGGCTACACCTTC. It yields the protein CASSTTGNYGYTF.

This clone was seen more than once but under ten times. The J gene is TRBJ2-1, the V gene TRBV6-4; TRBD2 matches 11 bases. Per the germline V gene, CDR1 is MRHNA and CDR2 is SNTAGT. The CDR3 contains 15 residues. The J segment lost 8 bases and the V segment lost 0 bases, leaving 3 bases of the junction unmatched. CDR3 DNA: TGTGCCAGCAGTGACTCGACTAGCGGGGTCGATGAGCAGTTCTTC. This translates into CASSDSTSGVDEQFF.

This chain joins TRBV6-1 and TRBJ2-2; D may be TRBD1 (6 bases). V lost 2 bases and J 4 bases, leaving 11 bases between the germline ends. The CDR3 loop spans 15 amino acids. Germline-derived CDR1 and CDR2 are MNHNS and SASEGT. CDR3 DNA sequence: TGTGCCAGCAGTGAACGCCAGACAGGCACCGGGGAGCTGTTTTTT. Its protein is CASSERQTGTGELFF.

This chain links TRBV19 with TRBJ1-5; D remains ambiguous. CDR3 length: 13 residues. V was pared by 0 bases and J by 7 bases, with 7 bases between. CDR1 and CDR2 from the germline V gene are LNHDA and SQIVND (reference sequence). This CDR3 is CASSIEKGQPQHF. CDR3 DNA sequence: TGTGCCAGTAGTATAGAAAAAGGACAGCCCCAGCATTTT.

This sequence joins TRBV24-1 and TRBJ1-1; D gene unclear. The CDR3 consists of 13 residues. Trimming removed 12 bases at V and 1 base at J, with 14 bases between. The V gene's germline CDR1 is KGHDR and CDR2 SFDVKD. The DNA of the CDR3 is TGTGCCTCTGGTGGCGGAGAGAACACTGAAGCTTTCTTT. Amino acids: CASGGGENTEAFF.

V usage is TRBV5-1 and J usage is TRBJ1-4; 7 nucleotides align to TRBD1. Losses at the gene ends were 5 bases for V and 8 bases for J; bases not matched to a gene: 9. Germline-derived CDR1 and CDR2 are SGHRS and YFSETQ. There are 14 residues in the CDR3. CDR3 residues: CASRRGQVVEKLFF. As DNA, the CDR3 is TGCGCCAGCAGACGCGGACAGGTGGTCGAAAAACTGTTTTTT.

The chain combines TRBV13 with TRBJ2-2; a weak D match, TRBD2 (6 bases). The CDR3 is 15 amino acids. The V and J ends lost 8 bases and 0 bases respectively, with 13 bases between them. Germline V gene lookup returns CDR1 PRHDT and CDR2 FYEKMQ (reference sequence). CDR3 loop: CASSRGYPNTGELFF. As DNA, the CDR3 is TGTGCCAGCTCCCGGGGGTACCCGAACACCGGGGAGCTGTTTTTT.

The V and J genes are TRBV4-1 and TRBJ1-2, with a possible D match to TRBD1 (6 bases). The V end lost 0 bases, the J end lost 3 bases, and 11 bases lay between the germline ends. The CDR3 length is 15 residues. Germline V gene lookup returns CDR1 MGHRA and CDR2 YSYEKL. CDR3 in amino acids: CASSQEDRLYYGYTF. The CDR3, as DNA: TGCGCCAGCAGCCAAGAGGACAGACTCTACTATGGCTACACCTTC.